The rows below give T cell receptor beta chains drawn from one sample of a study of T cells in Graves' hyperthyroidism and ophthalmopathy. MiXCR was run by TCRdb on the multiplex PCR reads, yielding one entry per CDR3 protein. Among approximately 46,000 distinct CDR3 sequences listed, roughly 49% were seen once. The sample consisted of peripheral blood or thyroid tissue (not recorded which). The receptors derive from a woman between 45 and 65 years old with Graves' hyperthyroidism. The conserved cysteine and the conserved F or W are not part of the CDR3 here.

CDR3: SVRDWNTGELF; length: 11; J: TRBJ2-2; V: TRBV29-1
CDR3: ASSRGSVNTGELF; length: 13; J: TRBJ2-2; V: TRBV19
CDR3: ATSRAAATYEH; length: 11; J: TRBJ1-5; V: TRBV15
CDR3: ASSFGGQETQY; length: 11; J: TRBJ2-5; V: TRBV28
CDR3: ASRRYTEAF; length: 9; J: TRBJ1-1; V: TRBV28
CDR3: AGSFPGLVSYEQY; length: 13; J: TRBJ2-7; V: TRBV7-6
CDR3: SVEDGGRNQPQH; length: 12; J: TRBJ1-5; V: TRBV29-1
CDR3: ASSQGAGGPQH; length: 11; J: TRBJ1-5; V: TRBV4-1
CDR3: AISGAGGDYGHT; length: 12; J: TRBJ1-2; V: TRBV10-3
CDR3: ASSEASTGLSGANVLT; length: 16; J: TRBJ2-6; V: TRBV6-1
CDR3: ASSFSFGQSNTGELF; length: 15; J: TRBJ2-2; V: TRBV5-1
CDR3: ASSHGQAYSTDTQY; length: 14; J: TRBJ2-3; V: TRBV4-1
CDR3: ASSTTGEKTQH; length: 11; J: TRBJ1-5; V: TRBV28
CDR3: ASSSQANTEAF; length: 11; J: TRBJ1-1; V: TRBV7-9
CDR3: ASRGLNSNQPQH; length: 12; J: TRBJ1-5; V: TRBV12-3/TRBV12-4
CDR3: SARDYRGELF; length: 10; J: TRBJ2-2; V: TRBV20-1
CDR3: ATRTSGAANTGELF; length: 14; J: TRBJ2-2; V: TRBV24-1
CDR3: ASSLVLSGTLF; length: 11; J: TRBJ1-4; V: TRBV7-9
CDR3: SARMRGQGAYSPLH; length: 14; J: TRBJ1-6; V: TRBV20-1
CDR3: SARDYRGQTQY; length: 11; J: TRBJ2-5; V: TRBV20-1
CDR3: ASRPGLLSYEQY; length: 12; J: TRBJ2-7; V: TRBV10-2
CDR3: ASTQGRDDEQF; length: 11; J: TRBJ2-1; V: TRBV5-4
CDR3: ASSQQGLNTEAF; length: 12; J: TRBJ1-1; V: TRBV7-6